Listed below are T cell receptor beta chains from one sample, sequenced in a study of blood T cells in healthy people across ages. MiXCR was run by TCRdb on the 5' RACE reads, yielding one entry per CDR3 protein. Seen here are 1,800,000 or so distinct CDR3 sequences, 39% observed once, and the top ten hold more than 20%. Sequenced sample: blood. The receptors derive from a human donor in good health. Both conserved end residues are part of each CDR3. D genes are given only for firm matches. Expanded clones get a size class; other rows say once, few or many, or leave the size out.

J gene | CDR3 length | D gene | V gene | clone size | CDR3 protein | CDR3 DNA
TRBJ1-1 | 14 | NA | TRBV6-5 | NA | CASSYGGGGTEAFF | TGTGCCAGCAGTTACGGTGGGGGGGGCACTGAAGCTTTCTTT
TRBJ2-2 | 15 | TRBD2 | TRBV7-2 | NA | CASSLGLAGAGELFF | TGTGCCAGCAGTCTAGGACTAGCGGGGGCCGGGGAGCTGTTTTTT
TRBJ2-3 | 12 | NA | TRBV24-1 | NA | CATTGNEDTQYF | TGTGCCACCACAGGGAATGAGGATACGCAGTATTTT
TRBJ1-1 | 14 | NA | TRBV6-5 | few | CASSYAEGSTEAFF | TGTGCCAGCAGTTACGCTGAAGGTTCCACTGAAGCTTTCTTT
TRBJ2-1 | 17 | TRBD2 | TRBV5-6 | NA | CASSLFGRVVPGREQFF | TGTGCCAGCAGCTTGTTCGGGAGGGTGGTCCCGGGGAGGGAGCAGTTCTTC
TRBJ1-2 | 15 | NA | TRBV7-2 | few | CASSLGGARNYGYTF | TGTGCCAGCAGCTTAGGCGGGGCCAGAAACTATGGCTACACCTTC
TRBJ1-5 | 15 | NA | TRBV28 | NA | CASSPLIAGDQPQHF | TGTGCCAGCAGTCCCCTGATAGCGGGGGATCAGCCCCAGCATTTT
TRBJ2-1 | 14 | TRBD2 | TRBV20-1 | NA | CSASPSGGYNEQFF | TGCAGTGCTTCCCCTAGCGGGGGCTACAATGAGCAGTTCTTC
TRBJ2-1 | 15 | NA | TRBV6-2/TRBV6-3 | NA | CASSYEEGFYNEQFF | TGTGCCAGCAGTTACGAAGAGGGGTTCTACAATGAGCAGTTCTTC
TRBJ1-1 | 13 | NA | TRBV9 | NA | CASKGGGSTEAFF | TGTGCCAGCAAAGGGGGGGGCAGCACTGAAGCTTTCTTT
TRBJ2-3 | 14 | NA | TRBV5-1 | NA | CASSWSGLADTQYF | TGCGCCAGCAGCTGGAGCGGTCTCGCAGATACGCAGTATTTT
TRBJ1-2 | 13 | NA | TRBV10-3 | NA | CAIRGGIFYGYTF | TGTGCCATCAGGGGGGGCATATTTTATGGCTACACCTTC
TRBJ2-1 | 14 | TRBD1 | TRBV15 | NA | CATSNGRGFDEQFF | TGTGCCACCAGCAATGGCAGGGGGTTCGATGAGCAGTTCTTC
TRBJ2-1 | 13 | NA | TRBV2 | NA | CASSTDSVVRQFF | TGTGCCAGCAGTACGGACTCCGTTGTAAGGCAGTTCTTC
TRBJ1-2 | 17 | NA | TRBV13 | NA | CASSLLSRGLANYGYTF | TGTGCCAGCAGCTTACTTTCGAGAGGCCTAGCTAACTATGGCTACACCTTC
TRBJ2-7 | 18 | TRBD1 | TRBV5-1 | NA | CASSLRATGQGVSHEQYF | TGCGCCAGCAGCTTGAGAGCAACGGGACAGGGAGTCTCCCACGAGCAGTACTTC
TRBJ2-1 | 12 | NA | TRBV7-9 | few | CASSLAAHEQFF | TGTGCCAGCAGCTTAGCCGCACATGAGCAGTTCTTC
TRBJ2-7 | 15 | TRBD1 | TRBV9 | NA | CASSVAQGTVATQYF | TGTGCCAGCAGCGTAGCCCAAGGGACAGTCGCCACCCAGTACTTC
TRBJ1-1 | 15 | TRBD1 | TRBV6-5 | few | CASSYSTGGYTEAFF | TGTGCCAGCAGTTACTCCACAGGGGGGTACACTGAAGCTTTCTTT
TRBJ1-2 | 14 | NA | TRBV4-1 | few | CASSQVYRNYGYTF | TGCGCCAGCAGCCAAGTGTACAGGAACTATGGCTACACCTTC
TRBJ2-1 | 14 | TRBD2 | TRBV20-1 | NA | CSASKAGGLDEQFF | TGCAGTGCTAGTAAGGCGGGGGGGTTAGATGAGCAGTTCTTC
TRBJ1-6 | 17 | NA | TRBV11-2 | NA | CASTLGLRSAYNSPLHF | TGTGCCAGCACCTTGGGACTGCGAAGCGCCTATAATTCACCCCTCCACTTT
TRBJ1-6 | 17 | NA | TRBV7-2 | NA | CASSPLGWETYNSPLHF | TGTGCCAGCAGCCCGCTGGGGTGGGAAACCTATAATTCACCCCTCCACTTT
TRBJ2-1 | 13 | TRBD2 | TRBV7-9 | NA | CASSYLAVNEQFF | TGTGCCAGCAGCTATCTAGCGGTTAATGAGCAGTTCTTC
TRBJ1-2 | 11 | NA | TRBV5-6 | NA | CASSVTDGYTF | TGTGCCAGCAGCGTCACTGATGGCTACACCTTC
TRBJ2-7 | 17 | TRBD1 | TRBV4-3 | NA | CASSQGLLRGQWSEQYF | TGCGCCAGCAGCCAGGGGTTACTGAGGGGGCAGTGGAGCGAGCAGTACTTC
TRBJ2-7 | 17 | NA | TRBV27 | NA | CASSTISKTGPTYEQYF | TGTGCCAGCAGTACGATCAGCAAGACAGGTCCCACCTACGAGCAGTACTTC